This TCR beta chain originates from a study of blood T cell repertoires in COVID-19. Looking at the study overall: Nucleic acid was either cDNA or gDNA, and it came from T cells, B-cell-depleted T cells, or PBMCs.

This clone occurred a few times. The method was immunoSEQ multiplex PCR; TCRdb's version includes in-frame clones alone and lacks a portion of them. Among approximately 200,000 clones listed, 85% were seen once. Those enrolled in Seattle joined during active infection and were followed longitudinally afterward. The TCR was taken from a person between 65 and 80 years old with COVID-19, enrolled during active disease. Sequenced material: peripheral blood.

CDR3 amino acids: CASSSHWTGIEQYF. DNA for the CDR3: TGTGCCAGCAGTTCACATTGGACAGGGATCGAGCAGTACTTC. J is TRBJ2-7 and V is TRBV6-5; 8 bases align to TRBD1. V was pared by 4 bases and J by 6 bases, with 8 bases of the junction left unmatched. Looked up from germline, CDR1 is MNHEY and CDR2 is SVGAGI. The CDR3 extends over 14 amino acids.